The 8 T cell receptor beta chains below all came from one sample that was sequenced in a study of blood T cells in healthy people across ages. Primed by a sample-barcoded 5' primer and a J-beta primer mix, a second PCR proceeded for roughly 6 to 12 cycles. TCRdb redid the calling of the 5' RACE reads with MiXCR, one entry per CDR3 protein. The sample shows about a million distinct CDR3 sequences, less than 45% of them seen only once. Material for sequencing was blood. The source of these receptors is a man younger than 35 in good health.

The genes are TRBV7-9 and TRBJ1-1, with TRBD1 as a possible D gene (5 bases). CDR3 length equals 11 residues. Trimming shortened V by 3 bases and J by 9 bases, and 8 bases separated the two germline ends. Germline values: CDR1 SEHNR, CDR2 FQNEAQ (reference sequence). In DNA, the CDR3 is TGTGCCAGCAGCTTGGGGGACCAAGCTTTCTTT. Its protein product is CASSLGDQAFF.

This clonotype came up a few times. V gene TRBV20-1 combines with J gene TRBJ2-7; D gene ambiguous. This CDR3 region has 13 residues. Per the germline V gene, CDR1 is DFQATT and CDR2 is SNEGSKA (reference sequence). The germline V and J ends were trimmed by 6 bases and 1 base, with 13 bases remaining between them. CDR3 sequence: CSANGDSSYEQYF. DNA of the CDR3: TGCAGTGCCAATGGAGACTCATCCTACGAGCAGTACTTC.

The V and J genes are TRBV20-1 and TRBJ1-4; no reliable D call. The germline V and J ends were trimmed by 1 base and 4 bases, with 10 bases remaining between them. This CDR3 spans 14 amino acids. The germline CDR1 and CDR2 sequences are DFQATT and SNEGSKA (reference sequence). The CDR3 nucleotides are TGCAGTGCTAGAGCAGGCGGCATTAATGAAAAACTGTTTTTT. Amino acids: CSARAGGINEKLFF.

This clonotype was seen a single time. Possible read error: a much larger clone is one base away. The rearrangement links TRBV7-2 to TRBJ2-1, with D maybe TRBD2 (5 bases). The germline V and J ends were trimmed by 5 bases and 2 bases, with 7 bases remaining between them. Germline CDR1 SGHTA, CDR2 FQGNSA. The CDR3 totals 13 residues. The CDR3 coding sequence is TGTGCCAGCAGCGCACTAGCCTACAATGAGCAGTTCTTC. The encoded protein is CASSALAYNEQFF.

V gene TRBV7-9 combines with J gene TRBJ1-2; no firm D call. This CDR3 has 13 amino acids. Germline values: CDR1 SEHNR, CDR2 FQNEAQ (reference sequence). V was trimmed by 5 bases and J by 3 bases, leaving 10 bases between them. The CDR3 region is CASSPSDHYGYTF. The CDR3 region has the DNA TGTGCCAGCAGCCCCTCGGACCACTATGGCTACACCTTC.

Details on this clonotype: One end of the junction varies from germline; a read error may be responsible. This chain links TRBV6-5 with TRBJ1-2, with a tentative D call TRBD1 (6 bases). This CDR3 spans 12 amino acids. The V gene's germline CDR1 is MNHEY and CDR2 SVGAGI. CDR3 loop: CDSTQGFYGYTF. The CDR3 DNA reads as TGTGACAGCACGCAGGGGTTCTATGGCTACACCTTC.

The chain carries TRBV6-5 and TRBJ2-2; 11 bases align to TRBD2. This CDR3 spans 15 amino acids. Germline V gene sequence: CDR1 MNHEY, CDR2 SVGAGI. V dropped 4 bases and J dropped 7; count of bases not matched to a gene: 5. The CDR3 protein is CASSLGLAEGGELFF. For the CDR3, the DNA is TGTGCCAGCAGTTTGGGACTAGCGGAAGGCGGGGAGCTGTTTTTT.

Note on this clonotype: Germline and junction disagree at one end, which may indicate a read error. This chain links TRBV12-3 or TRBV12-4 with TRBJ1-1; 7 bases are a match to TRBD1. The CDR3 spans 12 residues. The CDR3 protein is CAGSTQGPEAFF. The CDR3, as DNA: TGTGCCGGCAGTACACAGGGGCCTGAAGCTTTCTTT.